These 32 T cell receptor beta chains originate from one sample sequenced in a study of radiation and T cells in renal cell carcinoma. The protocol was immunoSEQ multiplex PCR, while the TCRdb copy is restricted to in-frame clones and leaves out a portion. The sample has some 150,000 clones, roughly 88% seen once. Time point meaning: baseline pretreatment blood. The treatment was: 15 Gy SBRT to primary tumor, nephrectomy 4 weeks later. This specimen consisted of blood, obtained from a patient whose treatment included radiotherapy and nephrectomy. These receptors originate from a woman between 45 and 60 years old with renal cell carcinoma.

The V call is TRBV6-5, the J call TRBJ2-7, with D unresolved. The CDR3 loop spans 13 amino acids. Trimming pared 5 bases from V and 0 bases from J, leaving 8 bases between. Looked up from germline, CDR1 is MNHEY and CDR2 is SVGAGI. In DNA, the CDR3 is TGTGCCAGCAGTCCCCACGGCTCCTACGAGCAGTACTTC. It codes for CASSPHGSYEQYF.

The CDR3 protein is CASSLPSNIYEQYF. CDR3 in DNA: TGTGCCAGCAGCCTCCCAAGTAATATCTACGAGCAGTACTTC. The chain carries TRBV7-2 and TRBJ2-7, with D unclear. Trimming took off 5 bases at V and 3 bases at J, with 14 bases between the two ends. CDR1 and CDR2 from the germline V gene are SGHTA and FQGNSA. This CDR3 comprises 14 residues.

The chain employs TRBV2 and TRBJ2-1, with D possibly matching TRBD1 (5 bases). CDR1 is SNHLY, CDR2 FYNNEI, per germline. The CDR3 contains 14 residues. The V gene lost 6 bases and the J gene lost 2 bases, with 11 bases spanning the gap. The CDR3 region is CASRQGFTYNEQFF. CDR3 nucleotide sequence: TGTGCCAGCAGGCAGGGTTTTACCTACAATGAGCAGTTCTTC. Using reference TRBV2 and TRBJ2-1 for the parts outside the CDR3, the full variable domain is EPEVTQTPSHQVTQMGQEVILRCVPISNHLYFYWYRQILGQKVEFLVSFYNNEISEKSEIFDDQFSVERPDGSNFTLKIRSTKLEDSAMYFCASRQGFTYNEQFFGPGTRLTVL.

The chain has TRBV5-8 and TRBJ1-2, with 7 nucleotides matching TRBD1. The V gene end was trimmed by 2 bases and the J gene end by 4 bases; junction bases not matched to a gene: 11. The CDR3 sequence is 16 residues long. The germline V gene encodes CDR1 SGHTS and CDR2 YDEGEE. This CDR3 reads CASSLIGQALLYGYTF. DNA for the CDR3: TGTGCCAGCAGCTTAATAGGACAGGCGCTTCTCTATGGCTACACCTTC.

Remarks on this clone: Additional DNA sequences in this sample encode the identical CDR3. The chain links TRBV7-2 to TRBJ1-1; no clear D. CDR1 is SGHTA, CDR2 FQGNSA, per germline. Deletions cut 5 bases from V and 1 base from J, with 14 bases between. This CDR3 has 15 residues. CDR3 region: CASSPVGGRNTEAFF. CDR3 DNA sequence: TGTGCCAGCAGCCCAGTGGGTGGACGGAACACTGAAGCTTTCTTT.

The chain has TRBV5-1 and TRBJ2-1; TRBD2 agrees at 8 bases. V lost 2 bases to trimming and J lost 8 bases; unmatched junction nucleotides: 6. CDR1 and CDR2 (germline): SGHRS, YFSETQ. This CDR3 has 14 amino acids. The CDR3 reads CASSFAGGAYEQFF. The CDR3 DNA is TGCGCCAGCAGCTTCGCCGGGGGGGCCTATGAGCAGTTCTTC.

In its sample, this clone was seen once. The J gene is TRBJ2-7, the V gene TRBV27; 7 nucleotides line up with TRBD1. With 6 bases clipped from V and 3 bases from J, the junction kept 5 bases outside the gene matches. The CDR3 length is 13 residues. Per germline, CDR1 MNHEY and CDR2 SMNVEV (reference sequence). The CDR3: CASRDRLYYEQYF. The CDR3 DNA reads TGTGCCAGCAGGGACAGGCTTTACTACGAGCAGTACTTC.

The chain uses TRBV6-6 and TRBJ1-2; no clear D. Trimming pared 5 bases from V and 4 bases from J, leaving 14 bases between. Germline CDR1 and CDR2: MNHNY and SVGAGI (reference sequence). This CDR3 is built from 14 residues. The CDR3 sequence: CASSRTDQPYGYTF. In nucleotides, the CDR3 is TGTGCCAGCAGTAGGACGGACCAGCCCTATGGCTACACCTTC.

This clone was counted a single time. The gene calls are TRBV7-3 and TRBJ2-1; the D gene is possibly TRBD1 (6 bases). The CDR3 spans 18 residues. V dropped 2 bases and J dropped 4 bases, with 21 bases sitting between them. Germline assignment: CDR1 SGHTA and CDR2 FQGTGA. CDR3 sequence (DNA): TGTGCCAGCAGCTTATGGGGTGCCGTTGGGGGCCAGTACAATGAGCAGTTCTTC. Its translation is CASSLWGAVGGQYNEQFF.

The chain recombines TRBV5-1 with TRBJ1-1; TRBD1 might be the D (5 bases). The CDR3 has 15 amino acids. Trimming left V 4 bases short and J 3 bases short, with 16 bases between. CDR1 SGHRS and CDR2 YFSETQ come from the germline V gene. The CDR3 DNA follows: TGCGCCAGCAGCACCAACCAGGGACTACACACTGAAGCTTTCTTT. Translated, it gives CASSTNQGLHTEAFF.

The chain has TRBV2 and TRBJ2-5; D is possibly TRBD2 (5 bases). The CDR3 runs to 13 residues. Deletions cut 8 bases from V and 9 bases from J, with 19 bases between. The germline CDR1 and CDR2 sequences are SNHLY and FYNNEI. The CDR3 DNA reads TGTGCCAGCGACGACGGGATATCCGGCCCCCAGTACTTC. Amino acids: CASDDGISGPQYF.

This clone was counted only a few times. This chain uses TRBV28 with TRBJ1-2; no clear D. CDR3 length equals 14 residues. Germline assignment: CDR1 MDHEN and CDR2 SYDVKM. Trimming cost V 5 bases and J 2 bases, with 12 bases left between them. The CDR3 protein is CASSQSDGNYGYTF. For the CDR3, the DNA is TGTGCCAGCAGTCAATCAGACGGAAACTATGGCTACACCTTC.

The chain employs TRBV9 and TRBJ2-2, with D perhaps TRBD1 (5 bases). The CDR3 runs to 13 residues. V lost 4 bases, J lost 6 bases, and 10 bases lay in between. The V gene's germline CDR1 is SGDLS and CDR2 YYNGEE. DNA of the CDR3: TGTGCCAGCAGCCCAGGGCCATCCGGGGAGCTGTTTTTT. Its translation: CASSPGPSGELFF.

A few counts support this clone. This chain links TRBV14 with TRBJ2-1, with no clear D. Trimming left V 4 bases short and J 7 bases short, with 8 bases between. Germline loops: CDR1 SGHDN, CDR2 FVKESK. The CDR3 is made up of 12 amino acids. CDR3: CASSLQVNEQFF. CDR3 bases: TGTGCCAGCAGCCTTCAGGTAAATGAGCAGTTCTTC.

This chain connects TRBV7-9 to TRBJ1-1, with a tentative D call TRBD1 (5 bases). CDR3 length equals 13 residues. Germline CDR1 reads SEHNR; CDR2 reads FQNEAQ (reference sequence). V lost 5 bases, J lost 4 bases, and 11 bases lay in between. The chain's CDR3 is CASSPRGATEAFF. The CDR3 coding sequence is TGTGCCAGCAGCCCAAGGGGTGCCACTGAAGCTTTCTTT.

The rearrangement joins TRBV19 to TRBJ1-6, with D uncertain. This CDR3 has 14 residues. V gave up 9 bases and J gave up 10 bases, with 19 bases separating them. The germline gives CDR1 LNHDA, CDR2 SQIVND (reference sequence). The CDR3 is CASKERQVGSPLHF. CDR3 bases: TGTGCCAGCAAAGAAAGGCAGGTGGGATCACCCCTCCACTTT.

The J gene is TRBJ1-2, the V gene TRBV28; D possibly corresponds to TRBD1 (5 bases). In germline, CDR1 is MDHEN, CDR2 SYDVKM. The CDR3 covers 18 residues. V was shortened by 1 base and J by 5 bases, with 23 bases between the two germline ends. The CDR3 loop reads CASSLSGYRGSVGYGYTF. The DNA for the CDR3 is TGTGCCAGCAGTTTATCAGGGTATCGGGGGTCCGTGGGGTATGGCTACACCTTC.

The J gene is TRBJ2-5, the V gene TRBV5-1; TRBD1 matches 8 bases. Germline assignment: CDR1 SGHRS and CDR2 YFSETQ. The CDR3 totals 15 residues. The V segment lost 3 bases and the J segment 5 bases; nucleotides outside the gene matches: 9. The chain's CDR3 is CASSSQGAGKETQYF. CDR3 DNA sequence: TGCGCCAGCAGCTCCCAGGGGGCCGGCAAGGAGACCCAGTACTTC. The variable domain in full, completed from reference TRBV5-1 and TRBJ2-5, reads KAGVTQTPRYLIKTRGQQVTLSCSPISGHRSVSWYQQTPGQGLQFLFEYFSETQRNKGNFPGRFSGRQFSNSRSEMNVSTLELGDSALYLCASSSQGAGKETQYFGPGTRLLVL.

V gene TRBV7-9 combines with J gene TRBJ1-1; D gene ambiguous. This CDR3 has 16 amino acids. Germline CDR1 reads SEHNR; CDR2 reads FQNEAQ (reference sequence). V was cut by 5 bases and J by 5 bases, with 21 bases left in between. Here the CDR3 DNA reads TGTGCCAGCAGCCCCCGCAAAGGAGGGTGGGAGACTGAAGCTTTCTTT. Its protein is CASSPRKGGWETEAFF.

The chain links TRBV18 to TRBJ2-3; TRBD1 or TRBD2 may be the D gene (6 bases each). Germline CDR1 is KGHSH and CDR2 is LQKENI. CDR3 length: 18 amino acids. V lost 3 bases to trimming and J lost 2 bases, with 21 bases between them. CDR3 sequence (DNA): TGTGCCAGCTCACCGATTTGGGGGGCCGGGGATTACACAGATACGCAGTATTTT. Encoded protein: CASSPIWGAGDYTDTQYF.

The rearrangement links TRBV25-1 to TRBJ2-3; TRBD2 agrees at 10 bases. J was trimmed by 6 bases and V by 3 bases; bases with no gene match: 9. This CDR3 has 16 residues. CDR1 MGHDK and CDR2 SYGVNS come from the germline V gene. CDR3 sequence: CASSDTSGVPRDTQYF. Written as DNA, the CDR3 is TGTGCCAGCAGTGATACTAGCGGGGTCCCCCGGGATACGCAGTATTTT.

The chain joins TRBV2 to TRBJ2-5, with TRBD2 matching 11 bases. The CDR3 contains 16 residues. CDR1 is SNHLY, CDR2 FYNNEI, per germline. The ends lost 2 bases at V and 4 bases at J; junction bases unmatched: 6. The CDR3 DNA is TGTGCCAGCAGTGAACTAGCGGGGGGATGGTTAGAGACCCAGTACTTC. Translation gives CASSELAGGWLETQYF.

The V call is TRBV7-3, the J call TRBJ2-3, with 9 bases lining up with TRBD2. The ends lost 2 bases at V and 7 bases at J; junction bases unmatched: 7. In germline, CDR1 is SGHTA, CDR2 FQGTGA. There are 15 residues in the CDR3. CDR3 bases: TGTGCCAGCAGCTTAGCGGCGGGGGGGGAAAATACGCAGTATTTT. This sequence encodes CASSLAAGGENTQYF.

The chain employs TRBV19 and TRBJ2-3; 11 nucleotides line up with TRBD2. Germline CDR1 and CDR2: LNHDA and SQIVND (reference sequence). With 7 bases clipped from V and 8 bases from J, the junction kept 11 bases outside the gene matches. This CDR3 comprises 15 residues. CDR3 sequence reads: CASTETSGTLVTQYF. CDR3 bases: TGTGCCAGTACCGAGACTAGCGGGACACTTGTTACGCAGTATTTT.

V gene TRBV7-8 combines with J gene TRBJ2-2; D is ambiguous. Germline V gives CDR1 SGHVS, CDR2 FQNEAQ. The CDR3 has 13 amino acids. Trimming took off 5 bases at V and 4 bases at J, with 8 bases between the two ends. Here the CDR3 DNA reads TGTGCCAGCAGCCCCCACGGCACCGGGGAGCTGTTTTTT. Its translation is CASSPHGTGELFF.

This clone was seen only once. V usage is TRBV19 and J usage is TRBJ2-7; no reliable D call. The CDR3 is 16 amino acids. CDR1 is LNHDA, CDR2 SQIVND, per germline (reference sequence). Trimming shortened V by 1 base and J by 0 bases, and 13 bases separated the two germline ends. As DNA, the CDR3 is TGTGCCAGTAGTATAGGTTCGGAGATGAGCTCCTACGAGCAGTACTTC. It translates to CASSIGSEMSSYEQYF. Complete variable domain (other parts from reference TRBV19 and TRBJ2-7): DGGITQSPKYLFRKEGQNVTLSCEQNLNHDAMYWYRQDPGQGLRLIYYSQIVNDFQKGDIAEGYSVSREKKESFPLTVTSAQKNPTAFYLCASSIGSEMSSYEQYFGPGTRLTVT.

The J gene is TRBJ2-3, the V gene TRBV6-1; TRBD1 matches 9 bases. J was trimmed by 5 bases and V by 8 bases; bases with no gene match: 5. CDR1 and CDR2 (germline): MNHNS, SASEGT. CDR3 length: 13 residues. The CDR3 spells CASRTGVRDTQYF. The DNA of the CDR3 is TGTGCCAGCCGGACAGGGGTAAGAGATACGCAGTATTTT.

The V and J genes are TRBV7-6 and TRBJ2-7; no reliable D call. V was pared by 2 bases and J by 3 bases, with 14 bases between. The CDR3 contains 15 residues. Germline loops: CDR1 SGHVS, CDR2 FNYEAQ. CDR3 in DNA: TGTGCCAGCAGCTTAAAGTCCAGGTACTTCTACGAGCAGTACTTC. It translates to CASSLKSRYFYEQYF.

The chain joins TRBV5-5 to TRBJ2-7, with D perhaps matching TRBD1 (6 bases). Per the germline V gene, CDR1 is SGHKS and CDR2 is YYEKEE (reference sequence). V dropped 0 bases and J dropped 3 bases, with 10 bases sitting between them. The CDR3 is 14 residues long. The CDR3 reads CASSLAGAGYEQYF. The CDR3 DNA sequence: TGTGCCAGCAGCTTGGCAGGGGCAGGCTACGAGCAGTACTTC.

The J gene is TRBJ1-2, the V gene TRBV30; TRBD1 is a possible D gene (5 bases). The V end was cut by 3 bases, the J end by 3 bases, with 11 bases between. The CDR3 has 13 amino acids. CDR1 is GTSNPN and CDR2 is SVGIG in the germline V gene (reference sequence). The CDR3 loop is CAWRDTAYYGYTF. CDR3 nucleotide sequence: TGTGCCTGGAGGGACACGGCCTACTATGGCTACACCTTC. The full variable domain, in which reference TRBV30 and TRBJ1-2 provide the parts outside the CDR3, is SQTIHQWPATLVQPVGSPLSLECTVEGTSNPNLYWYRQAAGRGLQLLFYSVGIGQISSEVPQNLSASRPQDRQFILSSKKLLLSDSGFYLCAWRDTAYYGYTFGSGTRLTVV.

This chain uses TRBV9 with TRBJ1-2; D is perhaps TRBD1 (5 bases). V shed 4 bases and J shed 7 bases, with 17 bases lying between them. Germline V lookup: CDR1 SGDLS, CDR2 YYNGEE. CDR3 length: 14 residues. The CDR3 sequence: CASSRDSGASGYTF. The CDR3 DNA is TGTGCCAGCAGCCGCGACAGTGGGGCGAGTGGCTACACCTTC.

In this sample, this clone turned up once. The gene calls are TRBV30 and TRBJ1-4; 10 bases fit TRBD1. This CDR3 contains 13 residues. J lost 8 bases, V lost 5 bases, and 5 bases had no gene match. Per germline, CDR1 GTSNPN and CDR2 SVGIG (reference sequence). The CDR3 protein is CAWGTGVVEKLFF. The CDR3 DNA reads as TGTGCCTGGGGGACAGGGGTTGTCGAAAAACTGTTTTTT.